The 32 T cell receptor beta chains listed next were all sequenced from one sample in a study of tumor T cells in aggressive B-cell lymphoma. Some clones are missing from TCRdb's copy, which holds only in-frame ones; the method was immunoSEQ multiplex PCR. The table has about 6,600 clones, roughly 86% seen once. Sequenced material: tumor tissue. The receptors were sampled from an adult with diffuse large B cell lymphoma. Some clones in this sample may be carry-over from other donors' samples.

The V call is TRBV19, the J call TRBJ2-6; a weak D match, TRBD1 (6 bases). The CDR3 length is 15 residues. Trimming cost V 6 bases and J 9 bases, with 18 bases left between them. Germline loops: CDR1 LNHDA, CDR2 SQIVND (reference sequence). The CDR3 DNA sequence: TGTGCCAGTAGGAGACAGGCTCAAGAGGACAACGTCCTGACTTTC. Translated, it gives CASRRQAQEDNVLTF.

The chain uses TRBV4-3 and TRBJ1-6; 7 bases match TRBD1. V gave up 0 bases and J gave up 9 bases; unmatched junction bases: 8. CDR1 and CDR2 from the germline V gene are LGHNA and YSLEER. The CDR3 sequence is 16 residues long. CDR3 in amino acids: CASSQDMNRGGSPLHF. Written as DNA, the CDR3 is TGCGCCAGCAGCCAAGATATGAACAGGGGAGGTTCACCCCTCCACTTT.

The chain couples TRBV30 to TRBJ1-2; D not certain. Germline lookup yields CDR1 GTSNPN and CDR2 SVGIG (reference sequence). The CDR3 spans 11 residues. V was cut by 4 bases and J by 7 bases, with 10 bases left in between. CDR3 in amino acids: CAWTRYSGYTF. CDR3 coding DNA: TGTGCCTGGACGAGGTATTCTGGCTACACCTTC.

The CDR3 loop reads CASSVPSGGSVTGELFF. Written as DNA, the CDR3 is TGTGCCAGCAGCGTCCCCTCAGGGGGATCGGTCACCGGGGAGCTGTTTTTT. The chain links TRBV9 to TRBJ2-2; 7 nucleotides agree with TRBD1. This CDR3 is built from 17 residues. V lost 2 bases and J lost 4; bases outside the gene matches: 11. Looked up from germline, CDR1 is SGDLS and CDR2 is YYNGEE.

The chain recombines TRBV29-1 with TRBJ2-7; D perhaps matches TRBD1 (5 bases). The ends were cut back, 3 bases at V and 5 bases at J, with 8 bases in the middle. This CDR3 is 11 amino acids long. Germline CDR1 reads SQVTM; CDR2 reads ANQGSEA. CDR3 sequence (DNA): TGCAGCGTTGAGGGCAGGGACGAGCAGTACTTC. It yields the protein CSVEGRDEQYF.

The CDR3 DNA follows: TGTGCCAGCAGCCTAGACCTACAGGGAAGCTACACCTTC. Amino acid sequence: CASSLDLQGSYTF. The V call is TRBV5-4, the J call TRBJ1-2, with D perhaps TRBD1 (6 bases). Trimming left V 4 bases short and J 9 bases short, with 16 bases between. There are 13 residues in the CDR3. Germline V CDR1 and CDR2: SGHNT, YYREEE (reference sequence).

V and J are TRBV9 and TRBJ2-1, with TRBD1 identical over 11 bases. The CDR3 covers 15 residues. In germline, CDR1 is SGDLS, CDR2 YYNGEE. With 4 bases clipped from V and 6 bases from J, the junction kept 6 bases outside the gene matches. In nucleotides, the CDR3 is TGTGCCAGCAGCTGGGGGACAGGGGGAGTCAATGAGCAGTTCTTC. As protein: CASSWGTGGVNEQFF.

The DNA of the CDR3 is TGTGCCAGCAGCTCAGGAGGGGTTTCAGGGTATGGCTACACCTTC. This sequence encodes CASSSGGVSGYGYTF. The V call is TRBV7-2, the J call TRBJ1-2; D possibly corresponds to TRBD1 (5 bases). The V gene's germline CDR1 is SGHTA and CDR2 FQGNSA. V was pared by 4 bases and J by 5 bases, with 17 bases between. The CDR3 is made up of 15 amino acids.

In regard to this clone: The germline gene is not matched at one end of the junction; a read error may be the cause. The chain uses TRBV6-5 and TRBJ2-1, with TRBD2 identical over 13 bases. The CDR3 is made up of 15 amino acids. Germline CDR1 is MNHEY and CDR2 is SVGAGI. CDR3 region: CTSSAGLAGANEQFF. The CDR3 DNA reads as TGTACCAGCAGTGCCGGACTAGCGGGAGCCAATGAGCAGTTCTTC.

The rearrangement joins TRBV9 to TRBJ2-1, with D perhaps TRBD2 (7 bases). Deletions cut 5 bases from V and 7 bases from J, with 22 bases between. The germline V gene has CDR1 SGDLS and CDR2 YYNGEE. The CDR3 contains 16 residues. The CDR3 spells CASSSLNGGAGNEQFF. As DNA, the CDR3 is TGTGCCAGCAGTAGCCTTAATGGGGGGGCAGGGAATGAGCAGTTCTTC.

V gene TRBV2 combines with J gene TRBJ2-2; TRBD2 might be the D (6 bases). This CDR3 has 14 amino acids. Germline CDR1 and CDR2: SNHLY and FYNNEI. V dropped 7 bases and J dropped 5 bases, with 14 bases sitting between them. CDR3 in DNA: TGTGCCAGCACCGGGGGTCGAGTAACCGGGGAGCTGTTTTTT. The encoded protein is CASTGGRVTGELFF.

The J gene is TRBJ1-3, the V gene TRBV2; 7 bases agree with TRBD1. This CDR3 comprises 16 residues. V lost 7 bases, J lost 0 bases, and 9 bases stayed unmatched. CDR1 SNHLY and CDR2 FYNNEI come from the germline V gene. The CDR3 reads CASTRDRANSGNTIYF. CDR3 DNA sequence: TGTGCCAGCACCCGAGACAGGGCCAACTCTGGAAACACCATATATTTT.

The chain joins TRBV19 to TRBJ1-1; no clear D gene. The CDR3 length is 13 residues. CDR1 and CDR2 from the germline V gene are LNHDA and SQIVND (reference sequence). Trimming removed 6 bases at V and 0 bases at J, with 8 bases between. This CDR3 reads CASRGDMNTEAFF. The CDR3 DNA is TGTGCCAGTAGAGGCGACATGAACACTGAAGCTTTCTTT.

J is TRBJ1-2 and V is TRBV27, with TRBD1 as a possible D gene (5 bases). Deletions cut 3 bases from V and 2 bases from J, with 7 bases between. Per the germline V gene, CDR1 is MNHEY and CDR2 is SMNVEV (reference sequence). This CDR3 comprises 13 residues. The CDR3 bases are TGTGCCAGCAGTTTTGCAGGGAACTATGGCTACACCTTC. Its protein product is CASSFAGNYGYTF.

In regard to this clone: At one boundary the junction diverges from the germline segment, which might be a read error. Other DNA sequences within the sample encode an identical CDR3. The chain is built from TRBV7-3 and TRBJ1-1, with D possibly matching TRBD1 (5 bases). Germline lookup yields CDR1 SGHTA and CDR2 FQGTGA. CDR3 length equals 13 residues. The CDR3 loop reads CASSLIDSAEAFF. DNA of the CDR3: TGCGCCAGCAGCTTAATCGACAGTGCTGAAGCTTTCTTT.

The chain employs TRBV30 and TRBJ2-4; 7 nucleotides line up with TRBD2. V trimming: 4 bases; J trimming: 9 bases; junction bases outside the gene matches: 15. CDR1 is GTSNPN, CDR2 SVGIG, per germline (reference sequence). This CDR3 contains 15 residues. CDR3 in amino acids: CAWNPGEGPSGIQYF. The CDR3 DNA is TGTGCCTGGAACCCCGGGGAGGGACCCAGTGGCATTCAGTACTTC.

This sequence joins TRBV2 and TRBJ1-2; 8 bases match TRBD1. The CDR3 length is 13 residues. V gave up 3 bases and J gave up 7 bases; unmatched junction bases: 4. Per the germline V gene, CDR1 is SNHLY and CDR2 is FYNNEI. The CDR3 sequence: CASSDPGGLGYTF. DNA of the CDR3: TGTGCCAGCAGTGACCCAGGGGGCCTTGGCTACACCTTC.

The rearrangement uses TRBV29-1 and TRBJ2-7, with 10 bases identical to TRBD1. The CDR3 sequence is 13 residues long. Trimming took 6 bases from V and 2 from J; bases not matched to a gene: 4. CDR1 is SQVTM and CDR2 is ANQGSEA in the germline V gene. The CDR3 DNA sequence: TGCAGCGTCCCGGGACAGGGGCCCTACGAGCAGTACTTC. As protein: CSVPGQGPYEQYF.

The rearrangement uses TRBV19 and TRBJ2-7; 8 bases align to TRBD1. CDR1 is LNHDA, CDR2 SQIVND, per germline (reference sequence). The CDR3 is 14 residues long. V shed 5 bases and J 3 bases; nucleotides not matched to a gene: 6. CDR3 nucleotides: TGTGCCAGTAGTCGACAGGGGACCAACTACGAGCAGTACTTC. Its protein product is CASSRQGTNYEQYF.

This chain joins TRBV4-2 and TRBJ1-5; D unresolved. The germline V gene encodes CDR1 LGHNA and CDR2 YNFKEQ. V lost 4 bases, J lost 5 bases, and 9 bases lay in between. This CDR3 region has 13 residues. This CDR3 is CASSLFADQPQHF. For the CDR3, the DNA is TGTGCCAGCAGCCTTTTTGCGGATCAGCCCCAGCATTTT.

Here the CDR3 DNA reads TGTGCCAGCTCACCTTCCGCTAGCTACGAGCAGTACTTC. It encodes CASSPSASYEQYF. The rearrangement joins TRBV18 to TRBJ2-7; D gene uncertain. CDR3 length equals 13 residues. The germline V gene encodes CDR1 KGHSH and CDR2 LQKENI. Trimming removed 3 bases at V and 3 bases at J, with 9 bases between.

This chain joins TRBV5-1 and TRBJ2-3, with 8 bases lining up with TRBD2. V lost 0 bases and J lost 1; bases outside the gene matches: 4. CDR1 SGHRS and CDR2 YFSETQ come from the germline V gene. This CDR3 comprises 16 residues. The CDR3 region has the DNA TGCGCCAGCAGCTTGGCAGGGCGGGAGGGCACAGATACGCAGTATTTT. It specifies CASSLAGREGTDTQYF.

The rearrangement joins TRBV12-5 to TRBJ1-1; 7 nucleotides agree with TRBD1. The CDR3 has 16 amino acids. CDR1 and CDR2 from the germline V gene are LGHNT and FRNRAP. Unmatched junction bases numbered 10, after V lost 1 base and J lost 5 bases. The CDR3 loop is CASGLADTGAKTEAFF. Here the CDR3 DNA reads TGTGCTAGTGGTTTGGCTGATACAGGGGCTAAGACTGAAGCTTTCTTT.

The CDR3 region has the DNA TGTGCCAGCAACCCCAGACTAGCGGGGATCTACGAGCAGTACTTC. It translates to CASNPRLAGIYEQYF. This chain links TRBV5-5 with TRBJ2-7, with TRBD2 matching over 11 bases. This CDR3 is 15 amino acids long. Germline assignment: CDR1 SGHKS and CDR2 YYEKEE (reference sequence). The J segment lost 3 bases and the V segment lost 6 bases, leaving 8 bases of the junction unmatched.

The chain links TRBV4-3 to TRBJ2-2; 12 nucleotides agree with TRBD2. The CDR3 has 18 amino acids. In germline, CDR1 is LGHNA, CDR2 YSLEER. The junction had 6 bases not matched to a gene; V was cut back by 4 bases and J by 0 bases. CDR3 nucleotide sequence: TGCGCCAGCAGCCCGTCACTAGCGGGGGGTTCGAACACCGGGGAGCTGTTTTTT. Residues: CASSPSLAGGSNTGELFF.

The rearrangement links TRBV6-1 to TRBJ2-1, with TRBD1 as a possible D gene (5 bases). The length of the CDR3 is 17 residues. The germline V gene encodes CDR1 MNHNS and CDR2 SASEGT. Trimming shortened V by 2 bases and J by 6 bases, and 20 bases separated the two germline ends. CDR3 nucleotides: TGTGCCAGCAGTGAAATAAATAAGGGGCGTTTCTTCAATGAGCAGTTCTTC. Translating it yields CASSEINKGRFFNEQFF.

J is TRBJ2-5 and V is TRBV5-1; 9 bases agree with TRBD1. Germline-derived CDR1 and CDR2 are SGHRS and YFSETQ. This CDR3 has 15 residues. V dropped 3 bases and J dropped 5; count of bases not matched to a gene: 8. CDR3 amino acids: CASSWGQGKHETQYF. The CDR3 bases are TGCGCCAGCAGCTGGGGACAGGGAAAACACGAGACCCAGTACTTC.

This sequence joins TRBV4-3 and TRBJ2-7, with TRBD2 matching 10 bases. This CDR3 is 16 amino acids long. Germline-derived CDR1 and CDR2 are LGHNA and YSLEER. V was clipped by 0 bases and J by 3 bases; unmatched bases: 5. CDR3 bases: TGCGCCAGCAGCCAAGATACTAGCGGGACCCTCTACGAGCAGTACTTC. Translating it yields CASSQDTSGTLYEQYF.

V is TRBV27 and J is TRBJ2-3, with a tentative D call TRBD2 (6 bases). V lost 2 bases and J lost 3, with 9 bases in between. From germline, CDR1 is MNHEY and CDR2 SMNVEV (reference sequence). The CDR3 extends over 14 amino acids. The CDR3 DNA reads as TGTGCCAGCAGTTTAGTCCGGGGGACAGATACGCAGTATTTT. Translated, it gives CASSLVRGTDTQYF.

CDR3 DNA: TGTGCCAGCAGCTCGGGGGATGAGCAGTTCTTC. Translation gives CASSSGDEQFF. V is TRBV7-3 and J is TRBJ2-1; possible D gene TRBD2, 6 bases. Germline CDR1 is SGHTA and CDR2 is FQGTGA. The CDR3 consists of 11 residues. Trimming pared 4 bases from V and 8 bases from J, leaving 6 bases between. Variable domain in full (rest from reference TRBV7-3 and TRBJ2-1): GAGVSQTPSNKVTEKGKYVELRCDPISGHTALYWYRQSLGQGPEFLIYFQGTGAADDSGLPNDRFFAVRPEGSVSTLKIQRTERGDSAVYLCASSSGDEQFFGPGTRLTVL.

The CDR3 DNA sequence: TGTGCCAGCAGCTTTGGACTAGGCCCTTTAGATGAGCAGTTCTTC. This translates into CASSFGLGPLDEQFF. V usage is TRBV7-3 and J usage is TRBJ2-1, with TRBD2 matching over 7 bases. V shed 3 bases, J shed 8 bases, and the junction held 10 bases outside the gene matches. CDR3 size: 15 residues. Germline loops: CDR1 SGHTA, CDR2 FQGTGA.

This chain connects TRBV7-3 to TRBJ2-1, with 8 positions matching TRBD2. The CDR3 is made up of 15 amino acids. V shed 0 bases and J 8 bases; nucleotides not matched to a gene: 6. Germline-derived CDR1 and CDR2 are SGHTA and FQGTGA. CDR3 DNA: TGTGCCAGCAGCTTAACTAGCGGGATTTACGATGAGCAGTTCTTC. Encoded protein: CASSLTSGIYDEQFF.